The next 25 T cell receptor beta chains were all read from a single sample in a study of blood T cell repertoires in COVID-19. Produced via immunoSEQ multiplex PCR; TCRdb's table is partial and in-frame only. The sample consists of roughly 150,000 clones, 89% of them appearing once. Sequenced input: peripheral blood. These receptor sequences come from a man aged 55 to 69 with acute or convalescent COVID-19.

The CDR3 is CASRRLAGGTEQFF. Here the CDR3 DNA reads TGTGCCAGTAGAAGACTAGCGGGGGGAACTGAGCAGTTCTTC. The chain employs TRBV19 and TRBJ2-1; 13 bases fit TRBD2. Germline loops: CDR1 LNHDA, CDR2 SQIVND (reference sequence). V was pared by 6 bases and J by 9 bases, with 5 bases of the junction left unmatched. The CDR3 contains 14 residues.

The CDR3 spells CASSLVQGANTEAFF. CDR3 DNA sequence: TGTGCCAGCAGCTTGGTGCAGGGGGCGAACACTGAAGCTTTCTTT. V is TRBV5-4 and J is TRBJ1-1; 8 nucleotides line up with TRBD1. There are 15 residues in the CDR3. J was trimmed by 1 base and V by 0 bases; bases with no gene match: 2. Germline CDR1 reads SGHNT; CDR2 reads YYREEE (reference sequence).

The chain combines TRBV19 with TRBJ1-1, with 11 positions matching TRBD1. Germline V gene sequence: CDR1 LNHDA, CDR2 SQIVND (reference sequence). The CDR3 is 15 amino acids. V was pared by 5 bases and J by 6 bases, with 8 bases of the junction left unmatched. The CDR3 DNA follows: TGTGCCAGTAGTGCGGACAGGGGGCGATTCGCTGAAGCTTTCTTT. It specifies CASSADRGRFAEAFF.

V gene TRBV12-3 or TRBV12-4 combines with J gene TRBJ1-3; D is ambiguous. There are 13 residues in the CDR3. Trimming took 7 bases from V and 1 from J, leaving 8 bases between them. CDR3 loop: CASTILSGNTIYF. The CDR3 coding sequence is TGTGCCAGCACTATCCTGTCTGGAAACACCATATATTTT.

V gene TRBV11-2 combines with J gene TRBJ2-7; TRBD1 aligns across 7 bases. Looked up from germline, CDR1 is SGHAT and CDR2 is FQNNGV. This CDR3 has 15 amino acids. J gave up 0 bases and V 0 bases, and 2 bases lay outside the gene matches. The CDR3, as DNA: TGTGCCAGCAGCTTAGAAAGGACAGGCTCCTACGAGCAGTACTTC. This sequence encodes CASSLERTGSYEQYF.

V gene TRBV5-1 combines with J gene TRBJ2-3; TRBD1 agrees at 8 bases. Germline CDR1 SGHRS, CDR2 YFSETQ. The V and J ends lost 4 bases and 2 bases, in that order; junction bases with no gene match: 6. CDR3 length: 15 residues. CDR3 nucleotides: TGCGCCAGCAGCGGCGGGACAGGTTCCACAGATACGCAGTATTTT. Translating it yields CASSGGTGSTDTQYF.

This clone was seen only a few times. The rearrangement links TRBV5-5 to TRBJ1-1; D possibly corresponds to TRBD1 (6 bases). Germline assignment: CDR1 SGHKS and CDR2 YYEKEE (reference sequence). This CDR3 contains 16 residues. V was cut by 3 bases and J by 1 base, with 16 bases left in between. The CDR3 DNA follows: TGTGCCAGCAGCTCACAGGGAATGTGGGGGAACACTGAAGCTTTCTTT. It encodes CASSSQGMWGNTEAFF. Drawing the rest from reference TRBV5-5 and TRBJ1-1, the complete variable domain is DAGVTQSPTHLIKTRGQQVTLRCSPISGHKSVSWYQQVLGQGPQFIFQYYEKEERGRGNFPDRFSARQFPNYSSELNVNALLLGDSALYLCASSSQGMWGNTEAFFGQGTRLTVV.

The CDR3 DNA reads TGTGCCAGCAGCGCGGAGGCTAACACCGGGGAGCTGTTTTTT. The encoded protein is CASSAEANTGELFF. This chain uses TRBV5-8 with TRBJ2-2; D is possibly TRBD2 (5 bases). V was pared by 4 bases and J by 2 bases, with 9 bases between. This CDR3 is built from 14 residues. Germline assignment: CDR1 SGHTS and CDR2 YDEGEE.

The CDR3 protein is CASSLTGTGGLNTEAFF. Written as DNA, the CDR3 is TGCGCCAGCAGCTTGACTGGGACAGGGGGTTTGAACACTGAAGCTTTCTTT. The rearrangement joins TRBV5-1 to TRBJ1-1, with 11 nucleotides matching TRBD1. Germline assignment: CDR1 SGHRS and CDR2 YFSETQ. The CDR3 spans 17 residues. Trimming took 1 base from V and 0 from J; bases not matched to a gene: 5.

J is TRBJ1-4 and V is TRBV5-6; 10 nucleotides match TRBD1. CDR3 length: 15 amino acids. The V gene end was trimmed by 4 bases and the J gene end by 8 bases; junction bases not matched to a gene: 8. Germline V lookup: CDR1 SGHDT, CDR2 YYEEEE. The CDR3 nucleotides are TGTGCCAGCAGCGGCGGGACAGGGGTTGGGGAAAAACTGTTTTTT. As protein: CASSGGTGVGEKLFF.

This sequence joins TRBV18 and TRBJ2-3; TRBD1 aligns across 9 bases. V lost 3 bases to trimming and J lost 1 base; unmatched junction nucleotides: 5. Germline V gives CDR1 KGHSH, CDR2 LQKENI. This CDR3 is 16 amino acids long. DNA for the CDR3: TGTGCCAGCTCACCTCAACAGGGGGCAGGCACAGATACGCAGTATTTT. Amino acid sequence: CASSPQQGAGTDTQYF.

The V and J genes are TRBV13 and TRBJ1-1, with 7 bases matching TRBD1. CDR3 size: 14 residues. Losses at the gene ends were 5 bases for V and 1 base for J; bases not matched to a gene: 4. The germline CDR1 and CDR2 sequences are PRHDT and FYEKMQ (reference sequence). The DNA of the CDR3 is TGTGCCAGCAGCATTCGACAGGGGAACACTGAAGCTTTCTTT. It yields the protein CASSIRQGNTEAFF.

Note on this clone: The sample contains more than one DNA sequence encoding this CDR3. The chain carries TRBV18 and TRBJ2-7; D possibly corresponds to TRBD1 (5 bases). CDR1 KGHSH and CDR2 LQKENI come from the germline V gene. V lost 5 bases, J lost 4 bases, and 12 bases lay in between. This CDR3 comprises 13 residues. In nucleotides, the CDR3 is TGTGCCAGCTCAGGGCAGGGCTCGTACGAGCAGTACTTC. Translating gives CASSGQGSYEQYF.

The chain links TRBV7-9 to TRBJ1-4; a possible D gene is TRBD1 (5 bases). The CDR3 runs 16 residues. Trimming shortened V by 5 bases and J by 8 bases, and 21 bases separated the two germline ends. Germline CDR1 is SEHNR and CDR2 is FQNEAQ (reference sequence). The CDR3 region is CASSPQGPRVGEKLFF. CDR3 DNA sequence: TGTGCCAGCAGCCCCCAAGGACCCAGGGTAGGGGAAAAACTGTTTTTT.

The chain employs TRBV6-2 or TRBV6-3 and TRBJ2-1; D remains unclear. The CDR3 sequence is 16 residues long. Germline CDR1 is MNHEY and CDR2 is SVGEGT. The ends were cut back, 5 bases at V and 0 bases at J, with 14 bases in the middle. The CDR3 protein is CASSPKRRSSYNEQFF. For the CDR3, the DNA is TGTGCCAGCAGTCCGAAGAGAAGGAGCTCCTACAATGAGCAGTTCTTC.

The chain has TRBV18 and TRBJ1-3; TRBD1 matches at 7 bases. CDR1 is KGHSH, CDR2 LQKENI, per germline. The CDR3 contains 15 residues. V shed 2 bases, J shed 2 bases, and the junction held 3 bases outside the gene matches. CDR3 sequence reads: CASSPTGVPGNTIYF. The CDR3 DNA is TGTGCCAGCTCACCAACAGGGGTCCCTGGAAACACCATATATTTT.

Only a few counts were recorded for this clone. The chain has TRBV10-2 and TRBJ1-2, with D possibly being TRBD1 (6 bases). V lost 0 bases, J lost 8 bases, and 13 bases lay in between. Germline V gives CDR1 WSHSY, CDR2 SAAADI. This CDR3 is built from 14 residues. This CDR3 is CASSESRVQGGYTF. Here the CDR3 DNA reads TGCGCCAGCAGTGAGTCAAGGGTGCAGGGGGGCTACACCTTC.

The chain links TRBV3-1 (or the pseudogene TRBV3-2) to TRBJ1-4; D is possibly TRBD1 (5 bases). V lost 3 bases and J lost 7, with 15 bases in between. The CDR3 contains 15 residues. Germline V lookup: CDR1 LGHDT, CDR2 YNNKEL (reference sequence). The CDR3 sequence is CASSQEPRRGEKLFF. CDR3 DNA sequence: TGTGCCAGCAGCCAGGAACCCCGGAGGGGTGAAAAACTGTTTTTT.

This chain joins TRBV2 and TRBJ2-7, with TRBD1 identical over 8 bases. Germline CDR1 and CDR2: SNHLY and FYNNEI. The CDR3 length is 15 residues. V lost 2 bases, J lost 7 bases, and 10 bases stayed unmatched. The chain's CDR3 is CASSEIGQGAGEQYF. CDR3 coding DNA: TGTGCCAGCAGTGAAATCGGGCAGGGGGCGGGTGAGCAGTACTTC.

The chain carries TRBV5-4 and TRBJ1-4; D perhaps matches TRBD1 (5 bases). This CDR3 comprises 14 residues. With 2 bases removed from V and 5 bases from J, the gap between germline ends came to 10 bases. Per germline, CDR1 SGHNT and CDR2 YYREEE (reference sequence). CDR3 bases: TGTGCCAGCAGCTTAGATCAGGGCAATGAAAAACTGTTTTTT. It translates to CASSLDQGNEKLFF.

The CDR3 protein is CASSLGQATYEQYF. In nucleotides, the CDR3 is TGTGCCAGCAGCTTGGGGCAGGCGACCTACGAGCAGTACTTC. J is TRBJ2-7 and V is TRBV5-4; D is uncertain. Between the trimmed V and J ends, which lost 0 bases and 2 bases, there was a span of 9 bases. CDR1 is SGHNT, CDR2 YYREEE, per germline (reference sequence). CDR3 length equals 14 residues.

This chain links TRBV30 with TRBJ1-1; D call uncertain. Germline-derived CDR1 and CDR2 are GTSNPN and SVGIG (reference sequence). Trimming removed 0 bases at V and 1 base at J, with 9 bases between. There are 14 residues in the CDR3. CDR3 in DNA: TGTGCCTGGAGTGTGCGACAAAAGAACACTGAAGCTTTCTTT. As protein: CAWSVRQKNTEAFF.

This sequence joins TRBV2 and TRBJ2-3; TRBD2 agrees at 13 bases. J gave up 1 base and V 8 bases, and 6 bases lay outside the gene matches. CDR1 is SNHLY and CDR2 is FYNNEI in the germline V gene. This CDR3 is built from 16 residues. Here the CDR3 reads CASWPGLAGGTDTQYF. CDR3 coding DNA: TGTGCCAGCTGGCCCGGACTAGCGGGGGGCACAGATACGCAGTATTTT.

The J gene is TRBJ2-1, the V gene TRBV5-4; TRBD1 aligns across 7 bases. The germline CDR1 and CDR2 sequences are SGHNT and YYREEE (reference sequence). This CDR3 contains 14 residues. V was pared by 4 bases and J by 6 bases, with 7 bases of the junction left unmatched. CDR3 DNA: TGTGCCAGCAGCACCGGGACAGCGCCCAATGAGCAGTTCTTC. Protein product: CASSTGTAPNEQFF.

There are a few counts of this clone. The rearrangement links TRBV3-1 (or the pseudogene TRBV3-2) to TRBJ2-1; a weak D match, TRBD1 (5 bases). Trimming took 0 bases from V and 12 from J, leaving 12 bases between them. CDR3 size: 13 residues. The germline CDR1 and CDR2 sequences are LGHDT and YNNKEL (reference sequence). In DNA form, the CDR3 reads TGTGCCAGCAGCCAAGACTTTGGGGCTTCGCAGTTCTTC. Translated: CASSQDFGASQFF.